This T cell receptor beta chain was captured in a study of blood T cell repertoires in COVID-19. Background on the study: From the United States, Italy and Spain came samples of acute and convalescent COVID-19. In each case, the material was cDNA or gDNA derived from T cells, B-cell-depleted T cells, or PBMCs.

Assay used: immunoSEQ multiplex PCR; TCRdb lists only in-frame clones, some missing. The data contain 200,000 to 250,000 clones, about 83% of them seen just once; the ten biggest clones take up about 1.9%. J was trimmed by 6 bases and V by 5 bases; bases with no gene match: 5. The length of the CDR3 is 13 residues. Germline CDR1 reads MNHEY; CDR2 reads SVGAGI. The receptor's source is a man between 25 and 39 years old who had recovered from COVID-19. J is TRBJ1-1 and V is TRBV6-5, with 8 bases that match TRBD1. The sample consisted of peripheral blood. CDR3 protein: CASSQQGVSEAFF. The CDR3, as DNA: TGTGCCAGCAGTCAACAGGGGGTATCTGAAGCTTTCTTT.